This T cell receptor beta chain was captured by sequencing in a study of cytomegalovirus exposure and HLA in healthy donors (dated by TCRdb to the late 2010s). Context from the whole study: According to a later analysis, the 120 or so validation repertoires were produced on the same platform as the 600 to 850 repertoires of the first cohort. Besides the first cohort of more than 650 subjects, a separate validation cohort made up of 120 or so different subjects was used. To predict cytomegalovirus infection status, the study brought together high-throughput TCR immunosequencing, statistical association of individual TCRs with disease status, and machine learning. The study aimed to test whether cataloging public T cell receptors could reveal signatures of past pathogen exposure.

What the authors observed across the whole study: The authors suggested that the approach could potentially be generalized to other disease states and immunological phenotypes. All 120 or so repertoires were used to score co-occurrence in the validation cohort in a later analysis, because that analysis had no HLA typing for the cohort. The study gave a list of 150 to 200 TCR beta chains associated with cytomegalovirus. In a later analysis, TCRs clustered in the first cohort were found to also tend to co-occur in the 120 or so validation repertoires, with roughly 93% of cluster scores above 0. Most TCR sequences were observed very rarely across donors, whereas some public TCRs were present in many individuals. The classifier was reported to diagnose cytomegalovirus status with high specificity and sensitivity in both the original and validation cohorts. In vitro tests confirmed that a few of the cytomegalovirus-associated TCR beta chains recognize cytomegalovirus antigens.

The library came from the immunoSEQ multiplex PCR assay. In the authors' own workflow: To diagnose cytomegalovirus status from the catalog of TCR beta chain sequences, a statistical classification framework was built. What TCRdb holds here is the immuneACCESS table cut down to in-frame rearrangements. Part of the clones is not present; checked against another copy, under half of the missing clones reflect an unresolved V gene, and the others are unexplained. V and J calls and clone size are given by that table; D and trimming were obtained from the DNA. For this sample there are 90,000 to 150,000 clones; more than 70% appear just once. The ten largest clones capture roughly 1.9% of the sample. On this clone: Its binding antigen is unknown. Base qualities are not provided; no much larger clone lies one nucleotide away.

CDR1 is given as SEHNR and CDR2 as FQNEAQ, both from the germline V gene (reference sequence). V is cut back by 3 bases and J by 6 bases, with 1 base in the junction unmatched. From cysteine to phenylalanine, the CDR3 is 13 amino acids long. The only DNA kept is the CDR3, 39 bases in frame from the first base. The donors belonged to the validation cohort of about 120 subjects, which was separate from the approximately 700-subject first cohort. The origin of this receptor is a woman under 40 in good health and CMV-seronegative. The sequencing sample was made of PBMCs. The V and J genes are TRBV7-9 and TRBJ1-2; 10 bases in between match TRBD1. The CDR3 here reads CASSFGTGDGYTF. The base sequence is TGTGCCAGCAGCTTCGGGACAGGGGATGGCTACACCTTC. Where the CDR3 stops, the reference TRBV7-9 and TRBJ1-2 genes take over; the full variable domain is DTGVSQNPRHKITKRGQNVTFRCDPISEHNRLYWYRQTLGQGPEFLTYFQNEAQLEKSRLLSDRFSAERPKGSFSTLEIQRTEQGDSAMYLCASSFGTGDGYTFGSGTRLTVV.